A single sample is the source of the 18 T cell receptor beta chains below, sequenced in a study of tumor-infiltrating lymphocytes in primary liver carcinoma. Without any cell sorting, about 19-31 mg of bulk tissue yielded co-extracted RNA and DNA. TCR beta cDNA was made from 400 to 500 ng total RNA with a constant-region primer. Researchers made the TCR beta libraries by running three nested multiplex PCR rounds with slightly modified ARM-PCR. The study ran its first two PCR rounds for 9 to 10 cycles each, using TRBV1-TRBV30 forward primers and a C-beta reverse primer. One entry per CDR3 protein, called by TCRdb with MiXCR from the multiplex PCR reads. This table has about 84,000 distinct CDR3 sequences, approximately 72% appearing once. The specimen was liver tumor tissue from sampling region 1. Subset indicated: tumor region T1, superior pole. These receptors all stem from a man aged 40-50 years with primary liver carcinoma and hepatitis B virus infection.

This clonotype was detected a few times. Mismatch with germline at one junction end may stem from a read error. In nucleotides, the CDR3 is TGTGTCAGCAGTGAAGCGCTCGGCGAGCAATACTTC. Translating it yields CVSSEALGEQYF. This chain links TRBV6-1 with TRBJ2-7; D ambiguous. CDR1 MNHNS and CDR2 SASEGT come from the germline V gene. This CDR3 is 12 amino acids long.

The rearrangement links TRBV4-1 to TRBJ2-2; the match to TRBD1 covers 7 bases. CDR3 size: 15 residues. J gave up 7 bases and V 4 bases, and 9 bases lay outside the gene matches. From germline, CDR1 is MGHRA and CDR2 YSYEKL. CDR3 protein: CASSPRQGEDGELFF. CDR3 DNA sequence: TGCGCCAGCAGCCCGAGACAGGGAGAAGACGGGGAGCTGTTTTTT.

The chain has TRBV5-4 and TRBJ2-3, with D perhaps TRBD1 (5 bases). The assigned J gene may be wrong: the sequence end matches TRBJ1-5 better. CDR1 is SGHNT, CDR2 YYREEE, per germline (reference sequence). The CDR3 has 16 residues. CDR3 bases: TGTGCCAGCAGCTTGGACGGGGCGGAGTGGCCAGATACGCAGCATTTT. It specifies CASSLDGAEWPDTQHF.

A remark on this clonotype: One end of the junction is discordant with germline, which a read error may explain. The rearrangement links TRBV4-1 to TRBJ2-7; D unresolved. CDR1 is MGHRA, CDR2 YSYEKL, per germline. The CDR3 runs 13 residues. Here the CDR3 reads CAINQDLYYGQYF. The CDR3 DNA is TGCGCCATCAACCAAGACCTTTATTACGGGCAGTACTTC.

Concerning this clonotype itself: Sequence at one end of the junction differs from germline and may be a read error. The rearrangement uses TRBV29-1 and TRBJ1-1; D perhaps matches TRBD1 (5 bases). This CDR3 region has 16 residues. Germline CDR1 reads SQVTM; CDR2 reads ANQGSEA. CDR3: CGVGGARDVMNTEAFF. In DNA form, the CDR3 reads TGCGGCGTTGGTGGGGCCAGGGACGTTATGAACACTGAAGCTTTCTTT.

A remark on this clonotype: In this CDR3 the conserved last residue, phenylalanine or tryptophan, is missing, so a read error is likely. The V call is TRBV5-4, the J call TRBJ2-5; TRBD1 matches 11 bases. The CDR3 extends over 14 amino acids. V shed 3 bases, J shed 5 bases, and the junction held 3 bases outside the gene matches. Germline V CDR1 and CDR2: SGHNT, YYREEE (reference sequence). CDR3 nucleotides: TGTGCCAGCAGCTCGGACAGGGGGCTTGAGACCCAGTACCTC. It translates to CASSSDRGLETQYL.

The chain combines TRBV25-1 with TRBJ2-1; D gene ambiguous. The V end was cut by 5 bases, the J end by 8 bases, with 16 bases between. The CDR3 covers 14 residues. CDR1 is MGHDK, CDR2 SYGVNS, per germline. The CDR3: CASSKGFKAHEQFF. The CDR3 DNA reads TGTGCCAGCAGTAAGGGCTTTAAGGCACATGAGCAGTTCTTC. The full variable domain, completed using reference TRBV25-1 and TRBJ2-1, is EADIYQTPRYLVIGTGKKITLECSQTMGHDKMYWYQQDPGMELHLIHYSYGVNSTEKGDLSSESTVSRIRTEHFPLTLESARPSHTSQYLCASSKGFKAHEQFFGPGTRLTVL.

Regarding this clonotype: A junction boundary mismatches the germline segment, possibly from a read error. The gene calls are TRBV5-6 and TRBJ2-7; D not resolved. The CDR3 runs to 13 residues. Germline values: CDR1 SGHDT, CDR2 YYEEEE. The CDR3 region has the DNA TGTGCCTGCAGCTCAGACATTGACTACGAGCAGTACTTC. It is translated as CACSSDIDYEQYF. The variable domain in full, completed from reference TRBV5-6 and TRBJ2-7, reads DAGVTQSPTHLIKTRGQQVTLRCSPKSGHDTVSWYQQALGQGPQFIFQYYEEEERQRGNFPDRFSGHQFPNYSSELNVNALLLGDSALYLCACSSDIDYEQYFGPGTRLTVT.

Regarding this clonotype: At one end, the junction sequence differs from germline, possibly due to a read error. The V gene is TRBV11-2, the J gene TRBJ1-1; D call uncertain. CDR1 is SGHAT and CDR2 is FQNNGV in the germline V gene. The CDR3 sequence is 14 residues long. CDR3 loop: CDSSLPGANTETFF. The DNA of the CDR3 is TGTGACAGCAGCCTCCCGGGCGCGAACACTGAAACTTTCTTT.

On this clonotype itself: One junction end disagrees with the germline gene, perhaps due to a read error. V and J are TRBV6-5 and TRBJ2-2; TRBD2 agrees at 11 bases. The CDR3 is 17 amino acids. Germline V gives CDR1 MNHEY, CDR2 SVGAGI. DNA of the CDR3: TGTGCCAGCAGTTACTCGGGACTAGCGGCGAACACCCGGGAGCTGTTCTTT. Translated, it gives CASSYSGLAANTRELFF.

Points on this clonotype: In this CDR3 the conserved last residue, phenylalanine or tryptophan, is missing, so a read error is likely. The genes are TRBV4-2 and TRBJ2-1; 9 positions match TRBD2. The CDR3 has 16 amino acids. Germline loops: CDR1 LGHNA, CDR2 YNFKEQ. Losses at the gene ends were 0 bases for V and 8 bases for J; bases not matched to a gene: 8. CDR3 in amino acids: CASSQEGGRVGDEQFS. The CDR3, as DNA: TGTGCCAGCAGCCAAGAAGGCGGGAGGGTTGGGGATGAGCAGTTCTCC.

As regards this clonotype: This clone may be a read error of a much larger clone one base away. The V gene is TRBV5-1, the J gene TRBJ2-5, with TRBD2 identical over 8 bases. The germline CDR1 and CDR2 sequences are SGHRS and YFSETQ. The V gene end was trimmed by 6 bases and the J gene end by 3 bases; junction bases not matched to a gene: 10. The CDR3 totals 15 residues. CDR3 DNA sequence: TGCGCCAGCAACCGATTAAGCGGGAGCGAAGAGACCCAGTACTTC. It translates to CASNRLSGSEETQYF.

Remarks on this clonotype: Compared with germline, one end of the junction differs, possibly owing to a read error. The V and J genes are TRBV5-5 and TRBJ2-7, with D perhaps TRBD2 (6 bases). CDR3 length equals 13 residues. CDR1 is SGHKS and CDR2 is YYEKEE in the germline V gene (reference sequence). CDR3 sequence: CASSSGSSYEQYF. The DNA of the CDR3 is TGTGCCAGTAGCTCCGGGAGTTCCTACGAGCAGTACTTC.

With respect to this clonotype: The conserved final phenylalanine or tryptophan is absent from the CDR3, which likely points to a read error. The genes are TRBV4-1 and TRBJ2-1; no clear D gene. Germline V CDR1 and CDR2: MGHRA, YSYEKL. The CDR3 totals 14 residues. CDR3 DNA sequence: TGCGCTAGCAGCTCCCTAGGGTCAGAGAATGAGCAGTTCGTC. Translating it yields CASSSLGSENEQFV.

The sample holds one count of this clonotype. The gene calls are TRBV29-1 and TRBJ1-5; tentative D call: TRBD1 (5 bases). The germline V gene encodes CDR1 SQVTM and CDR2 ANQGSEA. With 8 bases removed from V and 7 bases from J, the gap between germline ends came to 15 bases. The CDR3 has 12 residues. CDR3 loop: CSLGEKGQPQHF. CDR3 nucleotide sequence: TGCAGCTTGGGGGAAAAGGGGCAGCCCCAGCATTTT.

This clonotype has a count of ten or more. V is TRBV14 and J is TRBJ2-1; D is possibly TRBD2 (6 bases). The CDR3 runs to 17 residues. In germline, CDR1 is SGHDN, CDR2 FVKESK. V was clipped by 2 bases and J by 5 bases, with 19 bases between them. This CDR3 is CASSQSGLRRRHNEQFF. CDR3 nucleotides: TGTGCCAGCAGCCAATCGGGACTGCGCCGGCGGCACAATGAGCAGTTCTTC.

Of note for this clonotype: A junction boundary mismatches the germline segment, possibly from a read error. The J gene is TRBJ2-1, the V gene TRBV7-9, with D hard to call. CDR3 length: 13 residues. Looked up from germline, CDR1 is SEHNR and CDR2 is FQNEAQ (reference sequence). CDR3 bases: TGTGCCAGCAGCTTAGGCCTAGTCAATGAGCAATTCTTC. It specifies CASSLGLVNEQFF.

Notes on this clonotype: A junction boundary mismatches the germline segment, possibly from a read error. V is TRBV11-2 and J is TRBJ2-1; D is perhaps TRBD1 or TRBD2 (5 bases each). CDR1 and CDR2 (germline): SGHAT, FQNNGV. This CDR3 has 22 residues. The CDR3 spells CANSLSYRGPVKQVRSYYEQFF. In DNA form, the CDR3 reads TGTGCCAACAGTCTCTCCTACCGGGGTCCCGTGAAACAGGTTCGCTCCTACTATGAGCAGTTCTTC.